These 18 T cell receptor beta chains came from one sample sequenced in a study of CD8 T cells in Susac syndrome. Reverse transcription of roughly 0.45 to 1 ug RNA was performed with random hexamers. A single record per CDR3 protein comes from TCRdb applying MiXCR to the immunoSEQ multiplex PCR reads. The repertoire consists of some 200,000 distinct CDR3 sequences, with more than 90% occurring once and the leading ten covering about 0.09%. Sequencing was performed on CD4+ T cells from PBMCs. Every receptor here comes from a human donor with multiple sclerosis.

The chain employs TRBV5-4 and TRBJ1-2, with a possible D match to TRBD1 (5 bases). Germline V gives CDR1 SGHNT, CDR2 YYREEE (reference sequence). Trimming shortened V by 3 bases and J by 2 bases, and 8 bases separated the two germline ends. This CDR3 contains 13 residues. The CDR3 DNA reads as TGTGCCAGCAGCTCGACAGACAACTATGGCTACACCTTC. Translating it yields CASSSTDNYGYTF. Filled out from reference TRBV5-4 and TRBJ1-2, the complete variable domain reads ETGVTQSPTHLIKTRGQQVTLRCSSQSGHNTVSWYQQALGQGPQFIFQYYREEENGRGNFPPRFSGLQFPNYSSELNVNALELDDSALYLCASSSTDNYGYTFGSGTRLTVV.

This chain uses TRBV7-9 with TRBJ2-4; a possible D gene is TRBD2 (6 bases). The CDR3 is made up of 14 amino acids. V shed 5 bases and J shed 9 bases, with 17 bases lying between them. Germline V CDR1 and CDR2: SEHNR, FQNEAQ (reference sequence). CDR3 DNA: TGTGCCAGCAGCGCGTCCGGGAGAGGGAGCATTCAGTACTTC. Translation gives CASSASGRGSIQYF.

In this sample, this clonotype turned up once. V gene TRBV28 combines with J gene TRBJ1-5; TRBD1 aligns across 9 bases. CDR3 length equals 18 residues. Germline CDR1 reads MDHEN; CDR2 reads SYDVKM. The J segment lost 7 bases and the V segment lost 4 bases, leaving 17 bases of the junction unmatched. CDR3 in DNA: TGTGCCAGCAGTTGGTCAGTATTGGGACAGGGACTAAGACAGCCCCAGCATTTT. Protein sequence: CASSWSVLGQGLRQPQHF.

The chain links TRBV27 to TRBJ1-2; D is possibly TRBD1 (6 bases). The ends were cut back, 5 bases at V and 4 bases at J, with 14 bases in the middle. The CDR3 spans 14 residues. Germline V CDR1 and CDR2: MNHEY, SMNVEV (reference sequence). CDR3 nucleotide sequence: TGTGCCAGCAGTCTTGCACAGGGACCCTATGGCTACACCTTC. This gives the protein CASSLAQGPYGYTF.

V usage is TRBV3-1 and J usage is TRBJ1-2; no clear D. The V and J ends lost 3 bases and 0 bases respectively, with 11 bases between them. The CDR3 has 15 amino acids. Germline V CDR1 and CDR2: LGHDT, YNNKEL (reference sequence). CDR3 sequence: CASSHRPETNYGYTF. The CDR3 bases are TGTGCCAGCAGCCATAGACCGGAAACTAACTATGGCTACACCTTC. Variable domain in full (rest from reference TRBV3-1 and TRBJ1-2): DTAVSQTPKYLVTQMGNDKSIKCEQNLGHDTMYWYKQDSKKFLKIMFSYNNKELIINETVPNRFSPKSPDKAHLNLHINSLELGDSAVYFCASSHRPETNYGYTFGSGTRLTVV.

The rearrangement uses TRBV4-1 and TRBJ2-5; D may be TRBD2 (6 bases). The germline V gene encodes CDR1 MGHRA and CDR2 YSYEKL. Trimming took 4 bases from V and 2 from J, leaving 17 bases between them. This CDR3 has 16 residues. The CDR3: CASSREGRGVQETQYF. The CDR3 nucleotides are TGCGCCAGCAGCCGAGAGGGGCGGGGAGTACAAGAGACCCAGTACTTC.

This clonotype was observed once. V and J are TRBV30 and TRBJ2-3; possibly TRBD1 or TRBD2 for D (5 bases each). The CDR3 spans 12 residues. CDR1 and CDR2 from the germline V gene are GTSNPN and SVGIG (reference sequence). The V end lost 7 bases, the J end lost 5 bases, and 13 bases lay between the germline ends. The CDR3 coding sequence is TGTGCCTTGGACACTGGAGGAGATACGCAGTATTTT. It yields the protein CALDTGGDTQYF.

This chain's CDR3 is CATSGPGTSDNNEQFF. In nucleotides, the CDR3 is TGTGCCACCAGTGGCCCCGGGACTAGCGACAACAATGAGCAGTTCTTC. The chain has TRBV24-1 and TRBJ2-1; 10 nucleotides align to TRBD2. Germline CDR1 reads KGHDR; CDR2 reads SFDVKD. CDR3 length: 16 residues. V trimming: 5 bases; J trimming: 5 bases; junction bases outside the gene matches: 8.

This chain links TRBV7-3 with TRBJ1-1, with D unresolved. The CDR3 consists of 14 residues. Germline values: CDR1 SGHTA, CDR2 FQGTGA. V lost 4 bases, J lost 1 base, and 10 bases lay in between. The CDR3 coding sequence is TGTGCCAGCAGCTCCGGGCACCCGAACACTGAAGCTTTCTTT. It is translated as CASSSGHPNTEAFF.

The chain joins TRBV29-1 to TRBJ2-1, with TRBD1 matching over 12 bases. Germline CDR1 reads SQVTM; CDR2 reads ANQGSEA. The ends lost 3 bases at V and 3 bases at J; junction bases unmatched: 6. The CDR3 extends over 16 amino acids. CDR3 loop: CSVEFGTGGYYNEQFF. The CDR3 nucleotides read TGCAGCGTTGAGTTCGGGACAGGGGGCTACTACAATGAGCAGTTCTTC.

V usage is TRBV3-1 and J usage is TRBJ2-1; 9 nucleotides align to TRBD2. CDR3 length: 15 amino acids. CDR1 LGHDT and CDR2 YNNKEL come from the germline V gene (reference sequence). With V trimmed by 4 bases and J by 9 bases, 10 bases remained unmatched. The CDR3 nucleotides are TGTGCCAGCAGCCGGCGTCGACTAGCGGCTGGTGAGCAGTTCTTC. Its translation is CASSRRRLAAGEQFF.

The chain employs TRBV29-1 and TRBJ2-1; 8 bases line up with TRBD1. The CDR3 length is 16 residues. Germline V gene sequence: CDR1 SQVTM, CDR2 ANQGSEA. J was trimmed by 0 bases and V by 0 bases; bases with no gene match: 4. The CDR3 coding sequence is TGCAGCGTTGAAGACGGGACAGGTAGCTCCTACAATGAGCAGTTCTTC. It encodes CSVEDGTGSSYNEQFF.

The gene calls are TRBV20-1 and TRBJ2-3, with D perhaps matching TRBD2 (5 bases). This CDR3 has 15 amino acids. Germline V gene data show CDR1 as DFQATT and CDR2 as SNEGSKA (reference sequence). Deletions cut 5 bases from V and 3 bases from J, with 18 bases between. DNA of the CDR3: TGCAGTGCTTCCCGGAGGTGGGAACAGACAGATACGCAGTATTTT. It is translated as CSASRRWEQTDTQYF.

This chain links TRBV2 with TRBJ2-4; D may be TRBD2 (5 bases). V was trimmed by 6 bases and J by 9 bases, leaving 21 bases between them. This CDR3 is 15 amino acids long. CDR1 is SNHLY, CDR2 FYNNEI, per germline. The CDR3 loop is CASSGGRPPMGIQYF. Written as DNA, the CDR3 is TGTGCCAGCAGCGGAGGACGGCCCCCAATGGGCATTCAGTACTTC.

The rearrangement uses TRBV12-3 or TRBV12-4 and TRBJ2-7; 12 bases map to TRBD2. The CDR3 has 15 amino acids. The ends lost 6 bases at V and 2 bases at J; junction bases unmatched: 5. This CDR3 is CASRPGTSGPYEQYF. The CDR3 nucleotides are TGTGCCAGCAGGCCCGGGACTAGCGGGCCCTACGAGCAGTACTTC.

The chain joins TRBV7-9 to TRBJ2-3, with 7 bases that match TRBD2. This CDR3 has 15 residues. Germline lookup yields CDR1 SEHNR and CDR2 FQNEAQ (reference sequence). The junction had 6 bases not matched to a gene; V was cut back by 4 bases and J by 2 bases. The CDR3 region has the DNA TGTGCCAGCAGCTCACCGGGACTACCCACAGATACGCAGTATTTT. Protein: CASSSPGLPTDTQYF.

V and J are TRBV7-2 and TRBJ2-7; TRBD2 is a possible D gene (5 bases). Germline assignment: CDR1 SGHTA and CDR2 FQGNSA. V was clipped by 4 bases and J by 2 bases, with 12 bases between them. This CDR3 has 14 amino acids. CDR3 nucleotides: TGTGCCAGCAGCTCAGGAGCGGCTCCCTACGAGCAGTACTTC. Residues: CASSSGAAPYEQYF.

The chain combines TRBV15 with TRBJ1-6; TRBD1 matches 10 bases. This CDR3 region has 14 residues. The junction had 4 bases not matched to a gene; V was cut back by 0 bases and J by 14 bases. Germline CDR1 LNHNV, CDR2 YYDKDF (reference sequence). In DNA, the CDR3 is TGTGCCACCAGCAGAGATAGGGACAGGGGATCCCTCCACTTT. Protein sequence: CATSRDRDRGSLHF.